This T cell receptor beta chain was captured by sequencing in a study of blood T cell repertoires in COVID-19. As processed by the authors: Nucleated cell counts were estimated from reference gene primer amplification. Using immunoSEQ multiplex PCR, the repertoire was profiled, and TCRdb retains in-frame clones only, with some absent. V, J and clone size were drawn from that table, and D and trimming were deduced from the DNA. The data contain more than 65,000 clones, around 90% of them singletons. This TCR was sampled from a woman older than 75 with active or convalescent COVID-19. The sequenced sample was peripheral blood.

Written as DNA, the CDR3 is TGCGCCAGCAGCTCCATAGCCGGCTCTGGAAACACCATATATTTT. It is translated as CASSSIAGSGNTIYF. This rearrangement joins TRBV5-1 to TRBJ1-3, with D unclear. The V end was cut by 3 bases, the J end by 0 bases, with 10 bases between. The CDR3 extends over 15 amino acids. The germline V gene encodes CDR1 SGHRS and CDR2 YFSETQ.